This TCR beta chain comes out of a study of response to subunit inactivated influenza vaccine. TCRdb redid the calling of the RT-PCR reads with MiXCR, one entry per CDR3 protein. The table has about 700,000 distinct CDR3 sequences, approximately 14% seen once. This clonotype was detected once. Its specificity is not known. Study observations and caveats: Authors proposed each seasonal influenza vaccination draws in few new T cells.

Germline loops: CDR1 LGHNA, CDR2 YNFKEQ. V was cut by 2 bases and J by 0 bases, with 16 bases left in between. This CDR3 spans 17 amino acids. This TCR was recovered from a man in his forties or fifties who received an inactivated influenza vaccine. This sample comprised PBMCs from blood, obtained 11 to 12 days after vaccination. This rearrangement joins TRBV4-2 to TRBJ1-1; a possible D gene is TRBD1 (5 bases). CDR3 coding DNA: TGTGCCAGCAGCCAAACCTCGGCAGGGATCATGAACACTGAAGCTTTCTTT. Protein: CASSQTSAGIMNTEAFF.